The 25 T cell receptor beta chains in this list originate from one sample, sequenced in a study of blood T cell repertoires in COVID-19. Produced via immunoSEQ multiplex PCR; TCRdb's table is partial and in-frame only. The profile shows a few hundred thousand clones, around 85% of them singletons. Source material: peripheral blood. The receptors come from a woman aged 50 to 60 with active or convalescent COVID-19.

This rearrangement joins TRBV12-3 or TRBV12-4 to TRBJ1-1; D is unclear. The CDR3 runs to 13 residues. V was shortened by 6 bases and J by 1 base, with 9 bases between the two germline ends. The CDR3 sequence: CASSGLRNTEAFF. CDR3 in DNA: TGTGCCAGCAGCGGACTTAGGAACACTGAAGCTTTCTTT.

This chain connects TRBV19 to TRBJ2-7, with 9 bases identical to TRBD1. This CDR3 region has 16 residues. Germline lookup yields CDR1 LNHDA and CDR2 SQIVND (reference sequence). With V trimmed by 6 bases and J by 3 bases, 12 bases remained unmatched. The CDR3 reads CASRRVAGQGYYEQYF. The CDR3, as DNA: TGTGCCAGTAGAAGGGTCGCGGGACAGGGTTACTACGAGCAGTACTTC.

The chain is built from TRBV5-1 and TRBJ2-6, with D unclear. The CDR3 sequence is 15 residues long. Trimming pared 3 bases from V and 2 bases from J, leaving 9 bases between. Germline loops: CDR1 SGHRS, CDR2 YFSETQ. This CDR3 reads CASSSLRAGANVLTF. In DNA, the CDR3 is TGCGCCAGCAGCTCGTTACGGGCTGGGGCCAACGTCCTGACTTTC.

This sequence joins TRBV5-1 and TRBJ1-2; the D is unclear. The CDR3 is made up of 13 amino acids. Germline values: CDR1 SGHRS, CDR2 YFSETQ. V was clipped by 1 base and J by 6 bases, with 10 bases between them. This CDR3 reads CASSLLWTDGYTF. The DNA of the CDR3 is TGCGCCAGCAGCTTGTTATGGACTGATGGCTACACCTTC.

The CDR3 DNA follows: TGTGCTAGTGGTTTGAGTCCAGGACAGGGAGCAAATGAGCAGTTCTTC. Its translation is CASGLSPGQGANEQFF. The chain recombines TRBV12-5 with TRBJ2-1, with 8 bases lining up with TRBD1. Germline trimming cut 2 bases from V and 7 bases from J; bases unmatched to any gene: 10. CDR1 and CDR2 from the germline V gene are LGHNT and FRNRAP. The CDR3 totals 16 residues.

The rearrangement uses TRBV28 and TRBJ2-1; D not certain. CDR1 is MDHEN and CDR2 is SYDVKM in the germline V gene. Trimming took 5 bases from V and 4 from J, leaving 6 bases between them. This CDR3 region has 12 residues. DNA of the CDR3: TGTGCCAGCAGTGTGCAGTACAATGAGCAGTTCTTC. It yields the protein CASSVQYNEQFF.

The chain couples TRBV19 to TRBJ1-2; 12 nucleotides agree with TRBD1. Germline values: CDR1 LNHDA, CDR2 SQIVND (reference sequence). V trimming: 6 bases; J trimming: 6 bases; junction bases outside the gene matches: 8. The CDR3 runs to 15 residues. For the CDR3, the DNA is TGTGCCAGTAGGAGGGACAGGGGGCAGTTGGATGGCTACACCTTC. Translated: CASRRDRGQLDGYTF.

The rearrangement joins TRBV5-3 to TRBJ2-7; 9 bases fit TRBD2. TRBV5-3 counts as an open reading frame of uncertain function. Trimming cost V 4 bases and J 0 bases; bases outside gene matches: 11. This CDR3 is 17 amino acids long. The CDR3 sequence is CARSPGTSSESSYEQYF. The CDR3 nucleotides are TGTGCCAGAAGCCCCGGGACTAGCTCCGAGAGCTCCTACGAGCAGTACTTC.

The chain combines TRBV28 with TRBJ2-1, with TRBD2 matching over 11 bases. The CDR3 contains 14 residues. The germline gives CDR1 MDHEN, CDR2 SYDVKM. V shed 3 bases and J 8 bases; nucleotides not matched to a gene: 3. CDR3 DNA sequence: TGTGCCAGCAGTTTCACTAGCGGGAGCTATGAGCAGTTCTTC. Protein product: CASSFTSGSYEQFF.

Here the CDR3 DNA reads TGCGCCAGCAGCTTTTTGTGGGAGGGCGGCACCGGGGAGCTGTTTTTT. Translation: CASSFLWEGGTGELFF. The V and J genes are TRBV5-1 and TRBJ2-2, with TRBD2 identical over 7 bases. From germline, CDR1 is SGHRS and CDR2 YFSETQ. The ends lost 2 bases at V and 4 bases at J; junction bases unmatched: 8. The CDR3 has 16 residues.

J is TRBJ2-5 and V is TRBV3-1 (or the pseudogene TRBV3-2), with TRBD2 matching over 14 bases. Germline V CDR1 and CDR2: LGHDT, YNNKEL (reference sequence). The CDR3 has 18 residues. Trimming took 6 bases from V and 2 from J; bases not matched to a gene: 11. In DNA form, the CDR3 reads TGTGCCAGCAGAGACGGGACTAGCGGGAGTGGGGAGCAAGAGACCCAGTACTTC. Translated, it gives CASRDGTSGSGEQETQYF.

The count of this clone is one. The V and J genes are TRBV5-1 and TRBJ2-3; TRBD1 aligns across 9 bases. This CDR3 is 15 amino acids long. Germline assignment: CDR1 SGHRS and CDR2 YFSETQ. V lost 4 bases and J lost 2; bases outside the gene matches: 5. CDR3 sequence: CASSRDRDFTDTQYF. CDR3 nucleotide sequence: TGCGCCAGCAGCCGGGACAGGGACTTCACAGATACGCAGTATTTT.

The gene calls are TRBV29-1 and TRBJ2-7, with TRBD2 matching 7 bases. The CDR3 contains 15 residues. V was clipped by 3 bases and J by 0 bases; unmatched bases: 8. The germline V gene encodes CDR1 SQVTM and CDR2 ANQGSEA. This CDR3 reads CSVDSSSGYSYEQYF. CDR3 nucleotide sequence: TGCAGCGTTGATTCCTCTAGCGGATACTCCTACGAGCAGTACTTC.

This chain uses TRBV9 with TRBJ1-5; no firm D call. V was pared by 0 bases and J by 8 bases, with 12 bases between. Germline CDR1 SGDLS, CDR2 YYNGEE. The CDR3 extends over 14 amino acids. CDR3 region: CASSVGEGLKPQHF. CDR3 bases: TGTGCCAGCAGCGTAGGAGAGGGCCTCAAGCCCCAGCATTTT.

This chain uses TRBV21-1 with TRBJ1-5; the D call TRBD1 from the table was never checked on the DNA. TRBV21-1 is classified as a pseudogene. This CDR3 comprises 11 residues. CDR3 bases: TGTGCCAGCAGCCACAATCAGCCCCAGCATTTT. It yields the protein CASSHNQPQHF.

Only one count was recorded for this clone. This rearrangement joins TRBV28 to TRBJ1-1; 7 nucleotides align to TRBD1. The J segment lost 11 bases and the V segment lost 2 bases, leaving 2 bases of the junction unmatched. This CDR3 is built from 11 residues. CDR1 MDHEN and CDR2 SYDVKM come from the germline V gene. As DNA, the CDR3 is TGTGCCAGCAGTTTAGACAGGGCGGCTTTCTTT. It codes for CASSLDRAAFF.

The CDR3 DNA sequence: TGTGCCAGCAGCCGGACTCCTGGCCTCTCTGGGGCCAACGTCCTGACTTTC. Its translation is CASSRTPGLSGANVLTF. The V gene is TRBV4-2, the J gene TRBJ2-6; D possibly corresponds to TRBD2 (5 bases). Germline V gives CDR1 LGHNA, CDR2 YNFKEQ. Trimming cost V 4 bases and J 0 bases, with 13 bases left between them. CDR3 size: 17 residues.

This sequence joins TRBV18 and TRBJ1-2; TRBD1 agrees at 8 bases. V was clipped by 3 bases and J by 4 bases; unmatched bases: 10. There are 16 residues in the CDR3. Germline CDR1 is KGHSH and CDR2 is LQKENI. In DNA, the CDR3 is TGTGCCAGCTCACCTCGGAGGGACAGGACGTTCTATGGCTACACCTTC. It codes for CASSPRRDRTFYGYTF.

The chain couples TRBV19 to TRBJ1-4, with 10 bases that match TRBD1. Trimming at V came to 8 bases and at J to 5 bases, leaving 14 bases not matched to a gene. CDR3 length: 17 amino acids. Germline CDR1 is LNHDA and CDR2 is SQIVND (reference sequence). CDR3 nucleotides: TGTGCCAGTGATCACCGGGACAGGGGATATAGAAATGAAAAACTGTTTTTT. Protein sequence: CASDHRDRGYRNEKLFF.

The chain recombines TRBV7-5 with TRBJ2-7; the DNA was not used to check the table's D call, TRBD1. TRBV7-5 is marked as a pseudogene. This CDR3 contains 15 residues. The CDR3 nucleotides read TGTGTCAGAAGCTTAGAGGACAGCCTTTCCTACGAGCAGTACTTC. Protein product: CVRSLEDSLSYEQYF.

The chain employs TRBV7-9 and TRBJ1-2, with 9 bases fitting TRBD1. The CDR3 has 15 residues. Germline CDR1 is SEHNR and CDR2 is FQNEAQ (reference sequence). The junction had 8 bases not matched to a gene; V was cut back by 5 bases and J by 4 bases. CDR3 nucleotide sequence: TGTGCCAGCAGCACCCGGACAGGGGCTAGCTATGGCTACACCTTC. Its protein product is CASSTRTGASYGYTF.

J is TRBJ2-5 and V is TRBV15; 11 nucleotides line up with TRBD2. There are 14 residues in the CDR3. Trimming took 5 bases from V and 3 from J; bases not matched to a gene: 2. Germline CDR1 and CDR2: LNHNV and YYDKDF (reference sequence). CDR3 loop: CATSRGLAEETQYF. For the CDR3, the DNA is TGTGCCACCAGCCGGGGACTAGCGGAAGAGACCCAGTACTTC.

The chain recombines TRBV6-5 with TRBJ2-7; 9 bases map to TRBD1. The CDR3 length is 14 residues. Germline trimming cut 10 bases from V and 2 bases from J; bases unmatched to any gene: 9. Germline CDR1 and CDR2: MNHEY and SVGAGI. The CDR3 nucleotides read TGTGCCACCGGGGCCGGGACAGGGCCCTACGAGCAGTACTTC. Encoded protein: CATGAGTGPYEQYF.

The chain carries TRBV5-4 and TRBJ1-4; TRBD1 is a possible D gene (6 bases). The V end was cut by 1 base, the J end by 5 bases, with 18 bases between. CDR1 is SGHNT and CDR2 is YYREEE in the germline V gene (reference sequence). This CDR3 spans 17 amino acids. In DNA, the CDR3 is TGTGCCAGCAGCTTGCGAGGGACCGGGGGGACAAATGAAAAACTGTTTTTT. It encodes CASSLRGTGGTNEKLFF.

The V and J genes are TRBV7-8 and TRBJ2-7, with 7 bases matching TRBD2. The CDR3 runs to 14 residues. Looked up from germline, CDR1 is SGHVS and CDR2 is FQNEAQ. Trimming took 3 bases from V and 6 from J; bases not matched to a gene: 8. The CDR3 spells CASSFERGPAEQYF. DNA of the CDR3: TGTGCCAGCAGCTTCGAGCGGGGTCCGGCCGAGCAGTACTTC.